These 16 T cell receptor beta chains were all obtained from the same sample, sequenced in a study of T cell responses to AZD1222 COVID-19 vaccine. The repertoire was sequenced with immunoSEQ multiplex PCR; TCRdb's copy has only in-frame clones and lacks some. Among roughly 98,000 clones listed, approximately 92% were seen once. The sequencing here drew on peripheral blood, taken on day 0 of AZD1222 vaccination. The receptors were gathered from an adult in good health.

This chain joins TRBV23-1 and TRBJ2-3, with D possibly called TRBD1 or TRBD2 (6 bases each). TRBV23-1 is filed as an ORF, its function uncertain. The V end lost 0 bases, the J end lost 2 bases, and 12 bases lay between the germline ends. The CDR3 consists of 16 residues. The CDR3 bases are TGCGCCAGCAGTCAATCGCTGGGGGGCACCACAGATACGCAGTATTTT. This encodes CASSQSLGGTTDTQYF.

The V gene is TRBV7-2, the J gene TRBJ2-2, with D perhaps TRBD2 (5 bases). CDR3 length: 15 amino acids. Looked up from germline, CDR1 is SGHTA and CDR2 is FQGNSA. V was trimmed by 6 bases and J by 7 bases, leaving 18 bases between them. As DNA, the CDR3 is TGTGCCAGCAGAGAAACGGGGTCCCATCACGGGGAGCTGTTTTTT. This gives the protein CASRETGSHHGELFF.

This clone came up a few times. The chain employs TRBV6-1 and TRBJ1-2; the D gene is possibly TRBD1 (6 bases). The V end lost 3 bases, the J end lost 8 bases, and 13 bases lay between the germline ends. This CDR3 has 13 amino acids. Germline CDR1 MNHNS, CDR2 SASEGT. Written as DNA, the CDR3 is TGTGCCAGCAGTGAGTTACAGGGTAACGGCTACACCTTC. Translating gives CASSELQGNGYTF.

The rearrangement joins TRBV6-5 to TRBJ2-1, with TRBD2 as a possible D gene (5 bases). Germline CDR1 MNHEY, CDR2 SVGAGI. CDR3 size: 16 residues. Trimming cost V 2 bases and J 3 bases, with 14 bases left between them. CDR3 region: CASSYQAPRDYNEQFF. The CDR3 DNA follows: TGTGCCAGCAGTTACCAAGCTCCCCGGGACTACAATGAGCAGTTCTTC.

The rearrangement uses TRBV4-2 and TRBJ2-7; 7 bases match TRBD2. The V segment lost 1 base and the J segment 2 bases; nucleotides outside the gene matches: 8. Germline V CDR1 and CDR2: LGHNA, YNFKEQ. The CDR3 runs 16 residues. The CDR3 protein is CASSQGSLAVAYEQYF. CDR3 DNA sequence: TGTGCCAGCAGCCAAGGTTCGCTAGCGGTGGCCTACGAGCAGTACTTC.

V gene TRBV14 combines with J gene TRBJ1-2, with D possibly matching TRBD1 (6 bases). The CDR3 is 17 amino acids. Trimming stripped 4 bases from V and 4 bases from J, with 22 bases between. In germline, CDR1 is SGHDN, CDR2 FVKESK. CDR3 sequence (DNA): TGTGCCAGCAGCCGTCTGGGACAATATCAATTCCCCTATGGCTACACCTTC. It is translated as CASSRLGQYQFPYGYTF.

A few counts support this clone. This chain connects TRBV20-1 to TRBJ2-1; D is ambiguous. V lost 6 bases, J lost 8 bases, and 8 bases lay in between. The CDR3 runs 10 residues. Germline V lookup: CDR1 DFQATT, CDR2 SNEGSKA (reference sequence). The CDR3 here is CSAVNYEQFF. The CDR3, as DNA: TGCAGTGCGGTGAACTATGAGCAGTTCTTC.

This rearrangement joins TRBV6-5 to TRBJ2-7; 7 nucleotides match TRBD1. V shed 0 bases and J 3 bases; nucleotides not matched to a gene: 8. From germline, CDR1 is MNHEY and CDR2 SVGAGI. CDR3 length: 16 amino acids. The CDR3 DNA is TGTGCCAGCAGTTACTCGACCCCGAACAGGGGCTACGAGCAGTACTTC. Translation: CASSYSTPNRGYEQYF.

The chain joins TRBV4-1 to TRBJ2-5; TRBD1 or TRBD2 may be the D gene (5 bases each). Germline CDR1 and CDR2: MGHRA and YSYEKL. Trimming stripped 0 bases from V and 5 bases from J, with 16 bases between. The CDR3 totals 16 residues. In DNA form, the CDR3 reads TGCGCCAGCAGCCAAGATGTCGGGACCTTAGAGGAGACCCAGTACTTC. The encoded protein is CASSQDVGTLEETQYF.

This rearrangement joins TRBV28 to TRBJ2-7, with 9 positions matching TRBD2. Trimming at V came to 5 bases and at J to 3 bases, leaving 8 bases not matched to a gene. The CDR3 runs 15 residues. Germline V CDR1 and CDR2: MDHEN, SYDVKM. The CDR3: CASSTWASGNYEQYF. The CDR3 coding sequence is TGTGCCAGCAGTACCTGGGCTAGCGGGAACTACGAGCAGTACTTC.

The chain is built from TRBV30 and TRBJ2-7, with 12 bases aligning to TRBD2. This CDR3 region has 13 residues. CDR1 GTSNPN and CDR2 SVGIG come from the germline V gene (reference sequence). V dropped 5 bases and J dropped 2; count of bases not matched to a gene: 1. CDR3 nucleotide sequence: TGTGCCTGGGCTAGCGGGAGGGCCTACGAGCAGTACTTC. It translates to CAWASGRAYEQYF. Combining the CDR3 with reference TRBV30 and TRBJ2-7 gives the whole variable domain SQTIHQWPATLVQPVGSPLSLECTVEGTSNPNLYWYRQAAGRGLQLLFYSVGIGQISSEVPQNLSASRPQDRQFILSSKKLLLSDSGFYLCAWASGRAYEQYFGPGTRLTVT.

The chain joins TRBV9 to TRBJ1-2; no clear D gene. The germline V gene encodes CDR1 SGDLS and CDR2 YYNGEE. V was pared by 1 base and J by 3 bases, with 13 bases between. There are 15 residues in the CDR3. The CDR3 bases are TGTGCCAGCAGCGTAAGTCCCCTAGGCGACTATGGCTACACCTTC. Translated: CASSVSPLGDYGYTF.

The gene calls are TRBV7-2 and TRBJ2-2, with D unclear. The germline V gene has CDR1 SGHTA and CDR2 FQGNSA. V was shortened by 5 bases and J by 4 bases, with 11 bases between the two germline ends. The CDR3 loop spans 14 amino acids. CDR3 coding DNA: TGTGCCAGCAGCCGGTTGGGGTCCACCGGGGAGCTGTTTTTT. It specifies CASSRLGSTGELFF.

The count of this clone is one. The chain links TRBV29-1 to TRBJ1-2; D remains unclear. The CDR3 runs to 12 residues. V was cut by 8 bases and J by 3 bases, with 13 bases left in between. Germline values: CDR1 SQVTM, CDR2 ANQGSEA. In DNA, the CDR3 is TGCAGCCCGGACGGGATACACTATGGCTACACCTTC. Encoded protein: CSPDGIHYGYTF.

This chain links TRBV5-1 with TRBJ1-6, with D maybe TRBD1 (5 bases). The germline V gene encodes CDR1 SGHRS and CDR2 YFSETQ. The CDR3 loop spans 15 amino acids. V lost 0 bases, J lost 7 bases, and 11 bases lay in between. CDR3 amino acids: CASSLEGNVNSPLHF. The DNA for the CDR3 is TGCGCCAGCAGCTTGGAGGGGAACGTGAATTCACCCCTCCACTTT.

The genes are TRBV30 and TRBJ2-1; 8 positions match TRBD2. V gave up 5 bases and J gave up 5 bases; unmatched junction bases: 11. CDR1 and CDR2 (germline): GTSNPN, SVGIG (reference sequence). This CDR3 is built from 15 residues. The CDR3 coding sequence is TGTGCCTGGCAATCTCGGGAGGGCCTTAACAATGAGCAGTTCTTC. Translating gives CAWQSREGLNNEQFF.